The clone carrying this TCR beta chain occurred a few times. What it recognizes is unknown. Stem cell-like memory, regulatory, central memory and naive CD4+ cells were sorted via CD45RO/CCR7/CD25/CD127/CD95/CD27. The data were taken from a study of beta chain features in type 1 diabetes. As for the study in general: Regarding age, gender and cell yields, patients proved similar to healthy donors. Study-level points and caveats: cDNA sequencing could over-represent cells with high TCR expression. The study found that naive, central memory and Treg TCRB repertoires appeared more similar in patients than in healthy donors.

Trimming removed 0 bases from V and 8 bases from J; junction bases left unmatched: 10. There are 16 residues in the CDR3. Per the germline V gene, CDR1 is SGHDN and CDR2 is FVKESK. Reverse transcription of all isolated RNA meant that expressed TCRB transcripts were sequenced. Clones were read by immunoSEQ multiplex PCR, and TCRdb kept only the in-frame ones, dropping some. The sample lists around 400,000 clones, over 12% occurring once. The genes are TRBV14 and TRBJ2-3; 8 positions match TRBD2. This clonotype was sampled from a woman aged 18 to 35 in good health. Material for sequencing was naive CD4+ T cells from blood. The CDR3 DNA reads TGTGCCAGCAGCCAAGATCGAGTAGCGGGGTTCGGTACGCAGTATTTT. Protein: CASSQDRVAGFGTQYF.